This TCR beta chain was captured in a study of blood T cell repertoires in COVID-19. Study context: Recovery meant two consecutive negative NP/OP PCR tests, professional clearance, or resolved symptoms. The United States, Italy and Spain provided the acute and convalescent COVID-19 samples.

This table comes from immunoSEQ multiplex PCR, and its TCRdb copy is limited to in-frame clones, with some not included. The sample yields 250,000 to 300,000 clones, 70% to 90% seen once. The J segment lost 8 bases and the V segment lost 4 bases, leaving 9 bases of the junction unmatched. This CDR3 has 15 amino acids. The germline V gene has CDR1 SGHKS and CDR2 YYEKEE (reference sequence). The sample comprised PBMCs or T cells enriched from blood (not recorded which). The clonotype originates from a woman in her sixties in a cohort exposed to, infected with or recovered from COVID-19 (not recorded which). The J gene is TRBJ1-4, the V gene TRBV5-5; 9 positions agree with TRBD1. This CDR3 is CASSPAGDRDEKLFF. The CDR3 nucleotides read TGTGCCAGCAGCCCCGCCGGGGACAGGGACGAAAAACTGTTTTTT.